Each of the 9 T cell receptor beta chains below was sequenced from the same sample in a study of blood T cell repertoires in COVID-19. Generated by immunoSEQ multiplex PCR, the TCRdb table keeps only in-frame clones and is missing some. The repertoire holds roughly 190,000 clones, with around 88% as singletons. Source material: peripheral blood. These receptors all stem from a middle-aged man with active or convalescent COVID-19.

The rearrangement joins TRBV2 to TRBJ1-4; 9 positions agree with TRBD1. This CDR3 is 15 amino acids long. V trimming: 6 bases; J trimming: 5 bases; junction bases outside the gene matches: 7. CDR1 is SNHLY, CDR2 FYNNEI, per germline. The CDR3 is CASRLTGGRNEKLFF. The CDR3 DNA is TGTGCCAGCAGACTTACAGGGGGCAGGAATGAAAAACTGTTTTTT.

This chain links TRBV5-1 with TRBJ1-6, with unresolved D. V lost 3 bases and J 11 bases, leaving 12 bases between the germline ends. The CDR3 consists of 13 residues. Per the germline V gene, CDR1 is SGHRS and CDR2 is YFSETQ. The CDR3, as DNA: TGCGCCAGCAGCTCGACCGACACCGCACCCCTCCACTTT. Translating gives CASSSTDTAPLHF.

This chain connects TRBV7-9 to TRBJ1-2; 9 bases are a match to TRBD1. After removal of 6 bases from V and 7 bases from J, the junction contained 6 bases not matched to a gene. Germline lookup yields CDR1 SEHNR and CDR2 FQNEAQ (reference sequence). CDR3 length equals 13 residues. CDR3 residues: CASSRTGAAGYTF. DNA for the CDR3: TGTGCCAGCAGTCGGACAGGGGCCGCTGGCTACACCTTC.

V is TRBV16 and J is TRBJ2-2, with 7 bases fitting TRBD1. Germline CDR1 reads KGHSY; CDR2 reads FQNENV. After removal of 4 bases from V and 3 bases from J, the junction contained 5 bases not matched to a gene. There are 15 residues in the CDR3. For the CDR3, the DNA is TGTGCCAGCAGCCTCAGACAGGGCGACACCGGGGAGCTGTTTTTT. Translating it yields CASSLRQGDTGELFF.

V usage is TRBV3-1 (or the pseudogene TRBV3-2) and J usage is TRBJ2-2, with TRBD2 matching 11 bases. The V and J ends lost 1 base and 2 bases, in that order; junction bases with no gene match: 0. This CDR3 spans 16 amino acids. Per germline, CDR1 LGHDT and CDR2 YNNKEL (reference sequence). The CDR3 sequence: CASSQGLAGNTGELFF. In nucleotides, the CDR3 is TGTGCCAGCAGCCAAGGACTAGCGGGAAACACCGGGGAGCTGTTTTTT.

The gene calls are TRBV10-3 and TRBJ2-7; a possible D gene is TRBD2 (5 bases). This CDR3 spans 13 amino acids. V was shortened by 2 bases and J by 5 bases, with 10 bases between the two germline ends. CDR1 and CDR2 (germline): ENHRY, SYGVKD. The CDR3 sequence is CAISEEGPHEQYF. CDR3 coding DNA: TGTGCCATCAGTGAGGAGGGTCCCCACGAGCAGTACTTC.

Only a few counts were recorded for this clone. The chain joins TRBV10-2 to TRBJ1-1; D ambiguous. V was shortened by 0 bases and J by 6 bases, with 8 bases between the two germline ends. The CDR3 contains 13 residues. Germline V gene lookup returns CDR1 WSHSY and CDR2 SAAADI. In nucleotides, the CDR3 is TGCGCCAGCAGTGAGTCCGAGTTTTCTGAAGCTTTCTTT. Protein product: CASSESEFSEAFF.

This chain links TRBV28 with TRBJ1-2; tentatively, D is TRBD1 (5 bases). V lost 7 bases to trimming and J lost 5 bases, with 11 bases between them. CDR1 is MDHEN, CDR2 SYDVKM, per germline. The CDR3 totals 12 residues. The CDR3 DNA reads TGTGCCAGCACACTTCAGGGTTATGGCTACACCTTC. Protein product: CASTLQGYGYTF.

The chain combines TRBV28 with TRBJ1-1; maybe TRBD1 (5 bases). CDR3 length: 17 amino acids. CDR1 is MDHEN and CDR2 is SYDVKM in the germline V gene. V lost 2 bases, J lost 0 bases, and 16 bases lay in between. CDR3 bases: TGTGCCAGCAGTTTAACCCCGGGTGCAGGGATGAACACTGAAGCTTTCTTT. This encodes CASSLTPGAGMNTEAFF.